These 13 T cell receptor beta chains originate from one sample sequenced in a study of control samples from healthy donors and cancer patients. Sequenced by immunoSEQ multiplex PCR; TCRdb stores in-frame clones only, minus some. Among 250,000 to 300,000 clones, about four fifths were seen once, and the ten largest hold 10% to 15%. The sample was PBMCs. The receptors originated from a woman aged 60 to 75 with lung cancer.

As to this clone: The identical CDR3 is also encoded by other nucleotide sequences in the sample. This sequence joins TRBV5-1 and TRBJ1-1, with TRBD1 matching 11 bases. CDR1 and CDR2 from the germline V gene are SGHRS and YFSETQ. J lost 2 bases, V lost 4 bases, and 4 bases had no gene match. This CDR3 spans 15 amino acids. The DNA for the CDR3 is TGCGCCAGCAGCAGCGGGACAGGGGGAAACACTGAAGCTTTCTTT. Its translation is CASSSGTGGNTEAFF. Full variable domain (rest looked up from reference TRBV5-1 and TRBJ1-1): KAGVTQTPRYLIKTRGQQVTLSCSPISGHRSVSWYQQTPGQGLQFLFEYFSETQRNKGNFPGRFSGRQFSNSRSEMNVSTLELGDSALYLCASSSGTGGNTEAFFGQGTRLTVV.

This chain's CDR3 is CASSLLGANVRLYNEQFF. In DNA form, the CDR3 reads TGTGCCAGCAGTTTGTTGGGGGCCAACGTAAGACTATACAATGAGCAGTTCTTC. V is TRBV28 and J is TRBJ2-1, with D possibly matching TRBD1 (6 bases). The V end lost 3 bases, the J end lost 4 bases, and 22 bases lay between the germline ends. Per the germline V gene, CDR1 is MDHEN and CDR2 is SYDVKM. The CDR3 covers 18 residues.

The rearrangement uses TRBV2 and TRBJ2-5; the D is unclear. This CDR3 spans 14 amino acids. Germline CDR1 and CDR2: SNHLY and FYNNEI. Trimming cost V 6 bases and J 1 base, with 12 bases left between them. CDR3 region: CASSDGRSQETQYF. CDR3 DNA sequence: TGTGCCAGCAGCGACGGACGGTCCCAAGAGACCCAGTACTTC.

The chain couples TRBV7-8 to TRBJ2-3; 12 bases line up with TRBD2. CDR3 length: 16 amino acids. With 5 bases clipped from V and 1 base from J, the junction kept 4 bases outside the gene matches. Germline CDR1 reads SGHVS; CDR2 reads FQNEAQ. The CDR3 is CASSRRLAGGTDTQYF. In nucleotides, the CDR3 is TGTGCCAGCAGCCGAAGACTAGCGGGGGGCACAGATACGCAGTATTTT. The full variable domain, in which reference TRBV7-8 and TRBJ2-3 provide the parts outside the CDR3, is GAGVSQSPRYKVAKRGQDVALRCDPISGHVSLFWYQQALGQGPEFLTYFQNEAQLDKSGLPSDRFFAERPEGSVSTLKIQRTQQEDSAVYLCASSRRLAGGTDTQYFGPGTRLTVL.

The chain combines TRBV19 with TRBJ1-2; possibly TRBD1 for D (5 bases). V was shortened by 6 bases and J by 4 bases, with 15 bases between the two germline ends. The germline V gene encodes CDR1 LNHDA and CDR2 SQIVND (reference sequence). The CDR3 has 14 residues. As DNA, the CDR3 is TGTGCCAGTAGCGGGGGTCGCGGGCTCTATGGCTACACCTTC. Translated: CASSGGRGLYGYTF. Combining the CDR3 with reference TRBV19 and TRBJ1-2 gives the whole variable domain DGGITQSPKYLFRKEGQNVTLSCEQNLNHDAMYWYRQDPGQGLRLIYYSQIVNDFQKGDIAEGYSVSREKKESFPLTVTSAQKNPTAFYLCASSGGRGLYGYTFGSGTRLTVV.

V usage is TRBV2 and J usage is TRBJ2-1, with no clear D. From germline, CDR1 is SNHLY and CDR2 FYNNEI. The CDR3 consists of 12 residues. Trimming shortened V by 6 bases and J by 6 bases, and 9 bases separated the two germline ends. In DNA form, the CDR3 reads TGTGCCAGCAGGCTAGTAAGCAATGAGCAGTTCTTC. It is translated as CASRLVSNEQFF.

The gene calls are TRBV24-1 and TRBJ1-5; no reliable D call. CDR1 and CDR2 (germline): KGHDR, SFDVKD. The CDR3 runs to 11 residues. Trimming cost V 9 bases and J 1 base, with 3 bases left between them. The CDR3, as DNA: TGTGCCACCGACAGCAATCAGCCCCAGCATTTT. It codes for CATDSNQPQHF.

A remark on this clone: This specimen includes other DNA sequences encoding the same CDR3. The rearrangement joins TRBV2 to TRBJ2-7; D uncertain. V shed 2 bases and J shed 4 bases, with 3 bases lying between them. CDR1 is SNHLY and CDR2 is FYNNEI in the germline V gene. The CDR3 is 11 residues long. For the CDR3, the DNA is TGTGCCAGCAGTGAACGTTACGAGCAGTACTTC. It codes for CASSERYEQYF.

As to this clone: An end of the junction does not agree with germline; a read error may underlie this. This chain uses TRBV7-2 with TRBJ1-2, with D hard to call. The CDR3 is made up of 14 amino acids. The germline gives CDR1 SGHTA, CDR2 FQGNSA. CDR3 sequence (DNA): TGTGCCAGCAGCTTTCCGGTGTCCGCGAGCGGGCTTAACTTC. Translating gives CASSFPVSASGLNF.

The chain uses TRBV5-1 and TRBJ2-2; D is possibly TRBD1 (6 bases). V gave up 1 base and J gave up 3 bases, with 13 bases separating them. Germline values: CDR1 SGHRS, CDR2 YFSETQ. The CDR3 consists of 16 residues. Written as DNA, the CDR3 is TGCGCCAGCAGCTTGCCAGGGGCCCGCGACACCGGGGAGCTGTTTTTT. It encodes CASSLPGARDTGELFF.

The V call is TRBV18, the J call TRBJ2-6, with D possibly being TRBD2 (5 bases). The V gene lost 1 base and the J gene lost 4 bases, with 8 bases spanning the gap. Germline V CDR1 and CDR2: KGHSH, LQKENI. The CDR3 is 15 residues long. CDR3 residues: CASSPRTPGANVLTF. CDR3 nucleotide sequence: TGTGCCAGCTCACCACGGACTCCCGGGGCCAACGTCCTGACTTTC.

About this clone itself: Other DNA sequences from this sample encode an identical CDR3 as well. The rearrangement uses TRBV3-1 (or the pseudogene TRBV3-2) and TRBJ1-1; 7 bases match TRBD1. The CDR3 has 14 residues. V was clipped by 6 bases and J by 8 bases; unmatched bases: 12. Germline values: CDR1 LGHDT, CDR2 YNNKEL (reference sequence). CDR3 amino acids: CASSRSGTALEAFF. CDR3 sequence (DNA): TGTGCCAGCAGTCGCTCCGGGACAGCTCTCGAAGCTTTCTTT.

The chain couples TRBV3-1 (or the pseudogene TRBV3-2) to TRBJ1-3, with a possible D match to TRBD1 (6 bases). Trimming cost V 0 bases and J 0 bases, with 15 bases left between them. The CDR3 has 18 residues. CDR1 and CDR2 from the germline V gene are LGHDT and YNNKEL (reference sequence). The CDR3 loop is CASSQDPAGAYSGNTIYF. DNA of the CDR3: TGTGCCAGCAGCCAAGATCCAGCAGGGGCTTACTCTGGAAACACCATATATTTT.